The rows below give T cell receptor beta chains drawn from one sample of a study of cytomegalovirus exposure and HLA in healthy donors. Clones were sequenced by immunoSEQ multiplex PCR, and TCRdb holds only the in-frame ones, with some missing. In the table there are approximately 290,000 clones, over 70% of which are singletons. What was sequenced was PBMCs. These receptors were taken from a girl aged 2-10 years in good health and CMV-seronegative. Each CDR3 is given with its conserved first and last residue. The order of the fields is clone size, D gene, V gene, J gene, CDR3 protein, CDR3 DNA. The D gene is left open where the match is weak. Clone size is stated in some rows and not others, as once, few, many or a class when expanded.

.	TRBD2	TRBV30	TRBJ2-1	CAWSQLAGGSNEQFF	TGTGCCTGGAGTCAATTAGCGGGGGGTAGCAATGAGCAGTTCTTC
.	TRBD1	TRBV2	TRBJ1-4	CASRTRDRGLTNEKLFF	TGTGCCAGCAGGACCCGGGACAGGGGGTTAACTAATGAAAAACTGTTTTTT
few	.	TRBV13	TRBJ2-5	CASSLTRETQYF	TGTGCCAGCAGCTTAACAAGAGAGACCCAGTACTTC
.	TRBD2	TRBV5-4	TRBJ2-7	CASSLVGLAGGGYEQYF	TGTGCCAGCAGCTTGGTAGGGCTAGCGGGAGGGGGTTACGAGCAGTACTTC
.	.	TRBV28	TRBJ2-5	CASSLRAPETQYF	TGTGCCAGCAGCTTGAGGGCCCCAGAGACCCAGTACTTC
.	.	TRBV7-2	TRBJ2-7	CASSFLAGGSYEQYF	TGTGCCAGCAGCTTCCTTGCGGGCGGGTCCTACGAGCAGTACTTC
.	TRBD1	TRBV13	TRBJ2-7	CASSFGQGNSGYEQYF	TGTGCCAGCAGCTTCGGACAGGGCAACAGCGGCTACGAGCAGTACTTC
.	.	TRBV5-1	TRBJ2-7	CASSPFFVFPSSYEQYF	TGCGCCAGCAGCCCCTTTTTTGTTTTCCCTTCCTCCTACGAGCAGTACTTC
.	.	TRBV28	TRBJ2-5	CASSILTPKETQYF	TGTGCCAGCAGCATCTTAACTCCTAAAGAGACCCAGTACTTC
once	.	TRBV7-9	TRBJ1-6	CASSLLTGDSPLHF	TGTGCCAGCAGCTTATTAACGGGGGATTCACCCCTCCACTTT
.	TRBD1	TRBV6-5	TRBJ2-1	CASSYGPGQYNEQFF	TGTGCCAGCAGTTACGGACCGGGACAGTACAATGAGCAGTTCTTC
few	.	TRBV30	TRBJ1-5	CAWSVGGNQPQHF	TGTGCCTGGAGCGTCGGAGGGAACCAGCCCCAGCATTTT
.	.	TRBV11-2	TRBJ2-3	CASREWGRTDTQYF	TGTGCCAGCAGAGAATGGGGCCGCACAGATACGCAGTATTTT
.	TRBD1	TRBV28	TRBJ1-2	CASGQGAGGYTF	TGTGCCAGCGGCCAGGGGGCGGGGGGCTACACCTTC
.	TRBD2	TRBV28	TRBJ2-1	CASRPGTSLNEQFF	TGTGCCAGCAGACCCGGGACTAGTCTTAATGAGCAGTTCTTC
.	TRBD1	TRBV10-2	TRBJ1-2	CAGDRDAYGYTF	TGCGCCGGAGACAGGGACGCCTATGGCTACACCTTC
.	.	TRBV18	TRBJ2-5	CASSERGGLQETQYF	TGTGCCAGCTCGGAAAGAGGGGGTCTACAAGAGACCCAGTACTTC